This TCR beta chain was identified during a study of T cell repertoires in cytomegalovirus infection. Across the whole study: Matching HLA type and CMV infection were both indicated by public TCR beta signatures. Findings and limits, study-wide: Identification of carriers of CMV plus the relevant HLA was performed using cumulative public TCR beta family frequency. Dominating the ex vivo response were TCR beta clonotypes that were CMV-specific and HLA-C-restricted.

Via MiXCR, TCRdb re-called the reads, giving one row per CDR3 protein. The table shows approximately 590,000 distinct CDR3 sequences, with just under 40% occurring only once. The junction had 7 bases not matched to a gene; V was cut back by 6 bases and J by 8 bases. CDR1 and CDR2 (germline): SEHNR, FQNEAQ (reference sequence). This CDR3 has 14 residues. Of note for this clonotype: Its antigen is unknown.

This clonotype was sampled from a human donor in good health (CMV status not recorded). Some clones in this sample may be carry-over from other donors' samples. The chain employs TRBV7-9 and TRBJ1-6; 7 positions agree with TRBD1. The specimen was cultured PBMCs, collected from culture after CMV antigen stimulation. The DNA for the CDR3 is TGTGCCAGCAGTTCGACAGGGTTGGATTCACCCCTCCACTTT. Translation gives CASSSTGLDSPLHF.